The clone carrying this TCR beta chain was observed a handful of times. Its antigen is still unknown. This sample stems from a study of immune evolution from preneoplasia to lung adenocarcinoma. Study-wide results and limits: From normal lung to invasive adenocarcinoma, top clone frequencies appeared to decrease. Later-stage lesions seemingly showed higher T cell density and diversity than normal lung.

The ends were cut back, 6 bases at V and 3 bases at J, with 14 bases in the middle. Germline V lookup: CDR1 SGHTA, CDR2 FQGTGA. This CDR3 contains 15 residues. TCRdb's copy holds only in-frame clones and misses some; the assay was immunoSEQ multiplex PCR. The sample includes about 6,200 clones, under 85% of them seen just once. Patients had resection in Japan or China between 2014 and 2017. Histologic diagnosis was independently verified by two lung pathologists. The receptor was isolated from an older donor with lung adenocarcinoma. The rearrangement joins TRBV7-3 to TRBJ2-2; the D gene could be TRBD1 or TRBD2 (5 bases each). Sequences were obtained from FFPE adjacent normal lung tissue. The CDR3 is CASRLAGTDTGELFF. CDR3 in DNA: TGTGCCAGCAGGTTAGCCGGGACGGACACCGGGGAGCTGTTTTTT.